This T cell receptor (beta chain) was found in a study of shared clonotypes between healthy human individuals. The germline CDR1 and CDR2 sequences are PRHDT and FYEKMQ (reference sequence). Trimming took off 6 bases at V and 9 bases at J, with 27 bases between the two ends. The CDR3 loop spans 18 amino acids. TCRdb's table, derived via immunoSEQ multiplex PCR, lists solely in-frame clones and lacks some. The profile shows 2,100,000 or so clones, about 94% of them singletons. This sequence was found in a man in his late teens or twenties in good health. Sequences were obtained from naive CD4+ T cells sorted from blood. The subset here: CD45RA+ positively selected. The chain combines TRBV13 with TRBJ1-6; D is undetermined. The CDR3 DNA is TGTGCCAGCAGATTATCCGGCCCATCAAAGGCGGTTAGTTCACCCCTCCACTTT. This codes for CASRLSGPSKAVSSPLHF.